This T cell receptor (beta chain) was observed in a study of response to subunit inactivated influenza vaccine. Each CDR3 protein is one row after TCRdb ran MiXCR on the RT-PCR reads. The sample includes approximately 200,000 distinct CDR3 sequences, around 15% of them seen just once. In regard to this clonotype: Its target is not known.

General observations from the study: There was a suggestion from the authors that each seasonal influenza vaccination recruits few new T cells.

Here the sequenced sample was CD8+ T cells sorted from PBMCs, taken approximately 5 days after vaccination. This sequence was found in a man aged 45 to 65 who received an inactivated influenza vaccine.

CDR3 sequence: CATSRTTSGAETQYF. In nucleotides, the CDR3 is TGTGCCACCAGCAGAACGACTAGCGGGGCGGAGACCCAGTACTTC. The rearrangement links TRBV15 to TRBJ2-5, with 11 bases fitting TRBD2. CDR1 LNHNV and CDR2 YYDKDF come from the germline V gene (reference sequence). This CDR3 is 15 amino acids long. Trimming cost V 2 bases and J 5 bases; bases outside gene matches: 4.